The next 5 T cell receptor beta chains were all read from a single sample in a study of Ad26.COV2.S vaccination and SARS-CoV-2 variants. Clones were sequenced by immunoSEQ multiplex PCR, and TCRdb holds only the in-frame ones, with some missing. The sample carries a few hundred thousand clones, 83% recorded once. Treatment denoted: around 19 received Ad26.COV2.S at low or high dose, single or two shots; several received placebo; per-sample allocation not given. At day 63 after the first vaccine or placebo injection, samples were drawn. The sequencing here drew on peripheral blood, taken in a trial of Ad26.COV2.S vaccine versus placebo. The receptors were sampled from a person aged 18-60 years who received the Ad26.COV2.S COVID-19 vaccine or a placebo.

V and J are TRBV11-3 and TRBJ2-7, with D perhaps matching TRBD2 (5 bases). Germline V gene data show CDR1 as SGHNT and CDR2 as YENEEA. CDR3 length equals 15 residues. V lost 4 bases and J 2 bases, leaving 15 bases between the germline ends. In DNA, the CDR3 is TGTGCCAGCAGCTCAAGGACTGGTGGGGCCTACGAGCAGTACTTC. This encodes CASSSRTGGAYEQYF. Combining the CDR3 with reference TRBV11-3 and TRBJ2-7 gives the whole variable domain EAGVVQSPRYKIIEKKQPVAFWCNPISGHNTLYWYLQNLGQGPELLIRYENEEAVDDSQLPKDRFSAERLKGVDSTLKIQPAELGDSAVYLCASSSRTGGAYEQYFGPGTRLTVT.

This clone was counted a few times. This chain joins TRBV11-3 and TRBJ1-2; 7 bases align to TRBD1. With 3 bases clipped from V and 2 bases from J, the junction kept 9 bases outside the gene matches. The germline V gene encodes CDR1 SGHNT and CDR2 YENEEA. CDR3 length equals 16 residues. The CDR3 bases are TGTGCCAGCAGCTTCCTAGGACAGGACGTAAACTATGGCTACACCTTC. It yields the protein CASSFLGQDVNYGYTF.

The chain has TRBV19 and TRBJ1-6; D may be TRBD1 (5 bases). This CDR3 has 16 amino acids. V shed 3 bases and J shed 4 bases, with 13 bases lying between them. The germline CDR1 and CDR2 sequences are LNHDA and SQIVND (reference sequence). CDR3 region: CASSMISGSYNSPLHF. The CDR3 DNA reads as TGTGCCAGTAGTATGATTTCAGGGAGTTATAATTCACCCCTCCACTTT.

V is TRBV9 and J is TRBJ1-4; possible D gene TRBD1, 6 bases. This CDR3 is 15 amino acids long. CDR1 SGDLS and CDR2 YYNGEE come from the germline V gene. V gave up 7 bases and J gave up 4 bases, with 17 bases separating them. Here the CDR3 reads CASCPGGANNEKLFF. CDR3 sequence (DNA): TGTGCCAGCTGTCCCGGGGGGGCTAATAATGAAAAACTGTTTTTT.

The V call is TRBV6-6, the J call TRBJ1-3; D gene ambiguous. Per germline, CDR1 MNHNY and CDR2 SVGAGI (reference sequence). V dropped 6 bases and J dropped 0 bases, with 9 bases sitting between them. The CDR3 sequence is 14 residues long. In DNA, the CDR3 is TGTGCCAGCAGCCAAGGGTCCTCTGGAAACACCATATATTTT. It yields the protein CASSQGSSGNTIYF.